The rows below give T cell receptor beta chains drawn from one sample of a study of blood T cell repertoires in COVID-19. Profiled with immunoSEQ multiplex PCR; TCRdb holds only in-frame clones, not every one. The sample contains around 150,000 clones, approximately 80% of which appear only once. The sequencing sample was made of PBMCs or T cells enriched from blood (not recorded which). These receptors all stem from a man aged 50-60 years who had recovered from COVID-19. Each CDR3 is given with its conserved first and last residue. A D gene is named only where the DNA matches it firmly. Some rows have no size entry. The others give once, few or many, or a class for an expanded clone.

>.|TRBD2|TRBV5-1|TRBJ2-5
TGCGCCAGCAGCTTGGGACTAGCGGGGATCCAAGAGACCCAGTACTTC
CASSLGLAGIQETQYF
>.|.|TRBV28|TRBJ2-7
TGTGCCAGCAGTAGCGGTTTGCCGGGCGAGCAGTACTTC
CASSSGLPGEQYF
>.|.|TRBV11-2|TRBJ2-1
TGTGCCGGACAGCGCCGATCTGAAGGGGATAATGAGCAGTTCTTC
CAGQRRSEGDNEQFF
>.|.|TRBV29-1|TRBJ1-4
TGCAGCGTTGAATTAGACAGGCGGGATGAAAAACTGTTTTTT
CSVELDRRDEKLFF
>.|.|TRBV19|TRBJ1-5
TGTGCCAGTACCAAGGGGGATCAGCCCCAGCATTTT
CASTKGDQPQHF
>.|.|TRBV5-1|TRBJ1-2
TGCGCCAGCAGCTACGATAGGAGAGCCGACTATGGCTACACCTTC
CASSYDRRADYGYTF
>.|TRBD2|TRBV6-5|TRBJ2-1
TGTGCCAGCAGCTACGCGGGAGGGGGGCAGTTCTTC
CASSYAGGGQFF
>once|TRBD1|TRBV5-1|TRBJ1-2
TGCGCCAGCAGCTCGACAGGGGGGAACTATGGCTACACCTTC
CASSSTGGNYGYTF
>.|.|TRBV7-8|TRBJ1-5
TGTGCCAGCGGCGAATGGGGGGATCGCAATCAGCCCCAGCATTTT
CASGEWGDRNQPQHF
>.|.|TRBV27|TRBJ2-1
TGTGCCAGCATCCCCGGTGGTGGCAATGAGCAGTTCTTC
CASIPGGGNEQFF
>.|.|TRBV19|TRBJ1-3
TGTGCCACCGTCGGCCGGGTCGACTCTGGAAACACCATATATTTT
CATVGRVDSGNTIYF
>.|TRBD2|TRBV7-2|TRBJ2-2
TGTGCCAGCAAAGAGCGGGAGAGCCCCGGGGAGCTGTTTTTT
CASKERESPGELFF
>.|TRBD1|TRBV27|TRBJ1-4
TGTGCCAGCAGTCCTTGGGACAGTATCAATGAAAAACTGTTTTTT
CASSPWDSINEKLFF
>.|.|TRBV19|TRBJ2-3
TGTGCCAGTAGTATGAGGGAGAGCACAGATACGCAGTATTTT
CASSMRESTDTQYF
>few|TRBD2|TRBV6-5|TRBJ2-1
TGTGCCAGCCGGGGGGACCACTACAATGAGCAGTTCTTC
CASRGDHYNEQFF
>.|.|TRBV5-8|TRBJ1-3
TGTGCCAGCAGACTATTTTTTTCTGGAAACACCATATATTTT
CASRLFFSGNTIYF
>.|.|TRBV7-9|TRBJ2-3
TGTGCCAGCAGCTTAGGCCCAGGAAGCACAGATACGCAGTATTTT
CASSLGPGSTDTQYF
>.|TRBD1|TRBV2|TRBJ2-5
TGTGCCAGCAAGGGACAGGTCCAAGAGACCCAGTACTTC
CASKGQVQETQYF
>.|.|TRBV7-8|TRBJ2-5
TGTGCCAGCAAAGAGGCGGCAGGGCCTCTGGAGACCCAGTACTTC
CASKEAAGPLETQYF
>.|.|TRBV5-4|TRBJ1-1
TGTGCCAGCAGCTTGGGCGGGGTCATGAACACTGAAGCTTTCTTT
CASSLGGVMNTEAFF
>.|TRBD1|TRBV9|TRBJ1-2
TGTGCCAGCAGCGGGACAGGGGGCGCCTATGGCTACACCTTC
CASSGTGGAYGYTF
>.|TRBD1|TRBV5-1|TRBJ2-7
TGCGCCAGCAGTGAGGGACAGGGAACGCACGAGCAGTACTTC
CASSEGQGTHEQYF
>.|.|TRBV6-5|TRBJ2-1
TGTGCCAGCTCTTGGTCCAGCTCCTACAATGAGCAGTTCTTC
CASSWSSSYNEQFF
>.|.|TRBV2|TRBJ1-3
TGTGCCAGCAGTGAGAGCAGGACTGGAAACACCATATATTTT
CASSESRTGNTIYF
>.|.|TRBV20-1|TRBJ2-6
TGCAGTGCTAGTACAGCAGCCTCTGGGGCCAACGTCCTGACTTTC
CSASTAASGANVLTF
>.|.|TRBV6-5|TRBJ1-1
TGTGCCAGCAGTTACATCCAGGCTGCTGAAAACACTGAAGCTTTCTTT
CASSYIQAAENTEAFF
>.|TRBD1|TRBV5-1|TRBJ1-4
TGCGCCAGCAGCTCGACAGGGCAACACGAAAAACTGTTTTTT
CASSSTGQHEKLFF
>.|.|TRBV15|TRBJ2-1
TGTGCCACCAGCAGTGCCCCAGGATCTATGCAGTTCTTC
CATSSAPGSMQFF
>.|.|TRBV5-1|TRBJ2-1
TGCGCCAGCAGCTTAATGGGCAGCTACAATGAGCAGTTCTTC
CASSLMGSYNEQFF
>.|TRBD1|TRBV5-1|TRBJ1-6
TGCGCCAGCAGCTTCGGGACAGGCAGCTCCTATAATTCACCCCTCCACTTT
CASSFGTGSSYNSPLHF
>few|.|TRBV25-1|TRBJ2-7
TGTGCCAGTAGGGAGTCAAGCTCCTACGAGCAGTACTTC
CASRESSSYEQYF
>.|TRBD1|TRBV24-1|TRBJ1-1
TGTGCCACCAGTGACCAGACAGGGGAAGCTTTCTTT
CATSDQTGEAFF
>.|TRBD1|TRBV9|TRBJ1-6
TGTGCCAGCAGCGTAGGGACAGGGGGTAGTTCACCCCTCCACTTT
CASSVGTGGSSPLHF
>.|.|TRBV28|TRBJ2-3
TGTGCCAGCAGTTTCTTATCTGGCACAGATACGCAGTATTTT
CASSFLSGTDTQYF
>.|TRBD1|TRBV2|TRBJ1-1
TGTGCCAGCAGAAATCCCGGACAGGGCGGGATAAAAAGGACTGAAGCTTTCTTT
CASRNPGQGGIKRTEAFF
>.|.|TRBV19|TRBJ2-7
TGTGCCAGTGGGAGTAGCGGTAGACGTTTGGAGCAGTACTTC
CASGSSGRRLEQYF
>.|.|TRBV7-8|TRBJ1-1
TGTGCCAGCAGCTTGGCCACAGGGAATACTGAAGCTTTCTTT
CASSLATGNTEAFF
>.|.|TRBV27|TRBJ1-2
TGTGCCAGCAGTTTAAGCACAGGCAGACACTATGGCTACACCTTC
CASSLSTGRHYGYTF
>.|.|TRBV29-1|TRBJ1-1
TGCAGCGTTGGGGGGCAGGGTGCTGAAGCTTTCTTT
CSVGGQGAEAFF
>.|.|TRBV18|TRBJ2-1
TGTGCCAGCTCTTGGACAGCGGATGGGGATGAGCAGTTCTTC
CASSWTADGDEQFF
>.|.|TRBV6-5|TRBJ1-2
TGTGCCAGCAGTTTCGCAGGTCAGGGGTTGAGCTACACCTTC
CASSFAGQGLSYTF
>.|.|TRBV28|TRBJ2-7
TGTGCCAGCAGTTTACCGAGCACGGACGAGCAGTACTTC
CASSLPSTDEQYF
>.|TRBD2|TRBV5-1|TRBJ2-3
TGCGCCAGCAGCTCCTTTGGGACTAGCGGCACAGATACGCAGTATTTT
CASSSFGTSGTDTQYF
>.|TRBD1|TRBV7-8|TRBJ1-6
TGTGCCAGCAGCGGTAGCGGGACAGGGGGCCTGGCACCCCTCCACTTT
CASSGSGTGGLAPLHF
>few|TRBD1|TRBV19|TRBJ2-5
TGTGCCAGTAGTCTGACGGGGACAGGGGATGCAAGCAACCAAGAGACCCAGTACTTC
CASSLTGTGDASNQETQYF
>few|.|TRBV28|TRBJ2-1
TGTGCCAGCAGTCTGACAGCCTCCGGGCAGTTCTTC
CASSLTASGQFF
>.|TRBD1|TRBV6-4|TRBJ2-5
TGTGCCAGCAGTGGGGACAGGGGGGAGACCCAGTACTTC
CASSGDRGETQYF
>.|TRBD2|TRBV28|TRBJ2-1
TGTGCCAGCAGTTGGCCGGGACTAGGCTACAATGAGCAGTTCTTC
CASSWPGLGYNEQFF
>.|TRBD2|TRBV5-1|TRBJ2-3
TGCGCCAGCAGCTTGGATTCGCCAGTGGATAGCGGGGTTGGCACAGATACGCAGTATTTT
CASSLDSPVDSGVGTDTQYF
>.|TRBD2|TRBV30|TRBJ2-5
TGTGCCTGGAGTGACGGACTAGCGGGCCAAGAGACCCAGTACTTC
CAWSDGLAGQETQYF
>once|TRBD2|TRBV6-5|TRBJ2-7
TGTGCCAGCAGTTACCCGGGGACTAGCGGAAACTACGAGCAGTACTTC
CASSYPGTSGNYEQYF
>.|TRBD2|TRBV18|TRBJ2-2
TGTGCCAGCTCACGGAAGCCTAGCGGGGCTAACACCGGGGAGCTGTTTTTT
CASSRKPSGANTGELFF
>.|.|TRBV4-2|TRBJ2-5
TGTGCCAGCAGCCGGGGGGGGCCTGAGACCCAGTACTTC
CASSRGGPETQYF
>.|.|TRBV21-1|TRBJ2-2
TGTGCCAGCAGCAAAGAGGGCCAGCGGATGAACACCGGGGAGCTGTTTTTT
CASSKEGQRMNTGELFF
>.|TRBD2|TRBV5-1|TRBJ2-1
TGCGCCAGCAGGGATATCAGCGGGAGCTCCTACAATGAGCAGTTCTTC
CASRDISGSSYNEQFF